This TCR beta chain was captured in a study of control samples from healthy donors and cancer patients. Libraries were prepared by immunoSEQ multiplex PCR; TCRdb keeps only in-frame clonotypes and omits some of them. There are about 80,000 clones in the sample; 65% to 90% occur only once, and 11% lies in the top ten. Germline values: CDR1 KGHSH, CDR2 LQKENI. V dropped 2 bases and J dropped 5 bases, with 4 bases sitting between them. CDR3 length: 11 residues. The sequence was collected from a man in his fifties or sixties with head and neck cancer. What was sequenced was PBMCs. This chain uses TRBV18 with TRBJ2-7; no reliable D call. The CDR3 sequence is CASSPGDEQYF. In nucleotides, the CDR3 is TGTGCCAGCTCACCAGGGGACGAGCAGTACTTC.